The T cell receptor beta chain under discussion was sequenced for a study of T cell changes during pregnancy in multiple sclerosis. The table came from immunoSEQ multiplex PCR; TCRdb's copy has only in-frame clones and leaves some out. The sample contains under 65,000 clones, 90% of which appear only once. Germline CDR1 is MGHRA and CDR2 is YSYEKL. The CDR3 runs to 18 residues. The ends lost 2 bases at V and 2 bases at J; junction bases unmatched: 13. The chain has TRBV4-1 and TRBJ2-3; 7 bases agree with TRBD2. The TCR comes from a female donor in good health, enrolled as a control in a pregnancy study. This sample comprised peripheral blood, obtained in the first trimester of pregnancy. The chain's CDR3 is CASSQTPPSGAYTDTQYF. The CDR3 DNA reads TGCGCCAGCAGCCAAACCCCCCCTAGCGGAGCGTACACAGATACGCAGTATTTT.